This TCR beta chain was sequenced for a study of cytomegalovirus exposure and HLA in healthy donors. The wider study: Caucasian-associated ancestry cluster membership applied to about 77% of around 400 genotyped donors.

About this clone itself: The antigen remains undetermined.

The study, taken as a whole, reports: One cluster of highly shared sequence variants probably arose as a sequencing artifact. Sequences of the TCR beta chain were said to predict the HLA-A and HLA-B alleles of most subjects accurately. Earlier analysis looked at TCR beta V segments, and most were productive about 90% or about 30% of the time.

The CDR3 consists of 15 residues. The V gene lost 1 base and the J gene lost 5 bases, with 10 bases spanning the gap. CDR1 is SGHTS and CDR2 is YDEGEE in the germline V gene. The PCR contained 60 Vbeta and 13 Jbeta primers. Using immunoSEQ multiplex PCR, the repertoire was profiled, and TCRdb retains in-frame clones only, with some absent. This sample carries roughly 230,000 clones, about nine tenths of them seen once, and the ten largest clones take about 1.7%. The sequenced material came from PBMCs. The TCR was taken from a girl aged 2 to 10 in good health and CMV-seronegative. V and J are TRBV5-8 and TRBJ1-6; TRBD1 might be the D (5 bases). For the CDR3, the DNA is TGTGCCAGCAGCTTGCTGACAGCTGATAATTCACCCCTCCACTTT. It specifies CASSLLTADNSPLHF.